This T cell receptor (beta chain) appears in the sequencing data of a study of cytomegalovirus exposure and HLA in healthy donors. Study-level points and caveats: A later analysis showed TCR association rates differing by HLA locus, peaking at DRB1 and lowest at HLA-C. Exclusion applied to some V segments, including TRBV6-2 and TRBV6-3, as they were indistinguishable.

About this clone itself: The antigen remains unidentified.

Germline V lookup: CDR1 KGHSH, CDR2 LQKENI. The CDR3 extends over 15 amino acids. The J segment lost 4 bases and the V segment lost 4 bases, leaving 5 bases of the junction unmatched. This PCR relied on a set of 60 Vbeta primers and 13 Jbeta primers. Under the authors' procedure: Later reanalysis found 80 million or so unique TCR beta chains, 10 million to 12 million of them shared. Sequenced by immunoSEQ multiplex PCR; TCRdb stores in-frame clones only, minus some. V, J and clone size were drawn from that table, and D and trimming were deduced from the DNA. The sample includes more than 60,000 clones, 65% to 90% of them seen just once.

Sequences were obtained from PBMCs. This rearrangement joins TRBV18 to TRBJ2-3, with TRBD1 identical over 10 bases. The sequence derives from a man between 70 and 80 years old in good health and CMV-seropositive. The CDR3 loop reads CASSLGTGDADTQYF. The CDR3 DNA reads TGTGCCAGCTCACTGGGGACAGGGGACGCAGATACGCAGTATTTT.